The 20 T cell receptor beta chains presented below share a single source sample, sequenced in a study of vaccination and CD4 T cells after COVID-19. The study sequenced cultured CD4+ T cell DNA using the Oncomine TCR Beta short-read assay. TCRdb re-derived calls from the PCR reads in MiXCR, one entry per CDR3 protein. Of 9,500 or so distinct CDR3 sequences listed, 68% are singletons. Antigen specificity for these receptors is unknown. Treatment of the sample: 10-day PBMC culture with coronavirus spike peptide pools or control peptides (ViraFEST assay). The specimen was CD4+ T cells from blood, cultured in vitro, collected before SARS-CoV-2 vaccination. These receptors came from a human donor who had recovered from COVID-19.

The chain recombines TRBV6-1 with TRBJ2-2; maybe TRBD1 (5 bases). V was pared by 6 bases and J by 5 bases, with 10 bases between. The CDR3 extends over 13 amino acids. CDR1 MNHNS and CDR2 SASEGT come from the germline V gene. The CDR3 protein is CASRGHRTGELFF. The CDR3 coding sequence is TGTGCCAGCAGAGGACACCGGACCGGGGAGCTGTTTTTT.

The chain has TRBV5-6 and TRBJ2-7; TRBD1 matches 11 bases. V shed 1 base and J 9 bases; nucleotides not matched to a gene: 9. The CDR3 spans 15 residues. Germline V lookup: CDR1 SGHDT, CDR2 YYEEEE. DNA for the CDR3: TGTGCCAGCAGCTTGTACGGACAGGGGGCTGGGGGGCAGTACTTC. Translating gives CASSLYGQGAGGQYF.

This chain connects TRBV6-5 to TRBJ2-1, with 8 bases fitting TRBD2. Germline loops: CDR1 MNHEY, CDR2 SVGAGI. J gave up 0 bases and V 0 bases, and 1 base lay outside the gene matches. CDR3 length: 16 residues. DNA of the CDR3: TGTGCCAGCAGTTACTCCAGCGGGAGCTCCTACAATGAGCAGTTCTTC. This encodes CASSYSSGSSYNEQFF.

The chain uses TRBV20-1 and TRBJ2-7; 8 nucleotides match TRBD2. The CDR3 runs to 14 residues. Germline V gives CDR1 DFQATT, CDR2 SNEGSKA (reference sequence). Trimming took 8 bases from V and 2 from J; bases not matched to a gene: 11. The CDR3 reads CSRALLAGTYEQYF. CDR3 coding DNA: TGCAGTCGAGCACTTTTAGCGGGGACCTACGAGCAGTACTTC.

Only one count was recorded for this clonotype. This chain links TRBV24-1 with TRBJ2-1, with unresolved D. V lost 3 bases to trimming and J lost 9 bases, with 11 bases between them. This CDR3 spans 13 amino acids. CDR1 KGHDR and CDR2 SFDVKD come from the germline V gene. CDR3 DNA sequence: TGTGCCACCAGTGATCCGACCATAGGTGAGCAGTTCTTC. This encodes CATSDPTIGEQFF.

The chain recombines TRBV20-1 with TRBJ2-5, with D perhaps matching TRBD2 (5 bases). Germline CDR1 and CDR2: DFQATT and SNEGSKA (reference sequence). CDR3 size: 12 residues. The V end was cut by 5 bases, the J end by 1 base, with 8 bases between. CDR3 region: CSAEEVQETQYF. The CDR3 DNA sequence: TGCAGTGCTGAGGAGGTCCAAGAGACCCAGTACTTC.

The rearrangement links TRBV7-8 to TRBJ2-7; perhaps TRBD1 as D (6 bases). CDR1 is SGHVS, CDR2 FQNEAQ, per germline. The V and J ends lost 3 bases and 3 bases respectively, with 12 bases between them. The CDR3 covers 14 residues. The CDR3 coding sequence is TGTGCCAGCAGCTTCGAGGACAGTTTCTACGAGCAGTACTTC. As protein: CASSFEDSFYEQYF.

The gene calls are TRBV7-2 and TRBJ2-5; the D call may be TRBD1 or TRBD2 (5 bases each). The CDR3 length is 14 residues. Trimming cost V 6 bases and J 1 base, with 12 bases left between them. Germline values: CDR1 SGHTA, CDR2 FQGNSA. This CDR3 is CASRPGPLQETQYF. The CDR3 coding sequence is TGTGCCAGCAGACCGGGACCTCTCCAAGAGACCCAGTACTTC.

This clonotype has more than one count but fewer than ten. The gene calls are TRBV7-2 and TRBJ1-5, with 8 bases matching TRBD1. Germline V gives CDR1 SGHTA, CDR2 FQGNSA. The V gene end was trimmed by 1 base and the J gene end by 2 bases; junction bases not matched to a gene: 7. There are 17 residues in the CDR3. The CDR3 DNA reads TGTGCCAGCAGCTTAGAGGGGACAGGTCTGCGCAATCAGCCCCAGCATTTT. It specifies CASSLEGTGLRNQPQHF.

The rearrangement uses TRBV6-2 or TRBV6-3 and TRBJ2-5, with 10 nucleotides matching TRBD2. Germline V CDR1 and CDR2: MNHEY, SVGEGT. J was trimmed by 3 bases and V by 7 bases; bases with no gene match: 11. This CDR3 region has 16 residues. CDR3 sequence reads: CASIDGASGSEETQYF. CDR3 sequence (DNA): TGTGCCAGCATTGATGGGGCTAGCGGGAGTGAAGAGACCCAGTACTTC.

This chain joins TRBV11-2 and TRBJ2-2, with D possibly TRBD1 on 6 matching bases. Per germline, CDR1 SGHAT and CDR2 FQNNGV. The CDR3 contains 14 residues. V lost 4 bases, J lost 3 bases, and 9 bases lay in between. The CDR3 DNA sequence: TGTGCCAGCAGCTCCCGACAGGACACCGGGGAGCTGTTTTTT. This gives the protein CASSSRQDTGELFF.

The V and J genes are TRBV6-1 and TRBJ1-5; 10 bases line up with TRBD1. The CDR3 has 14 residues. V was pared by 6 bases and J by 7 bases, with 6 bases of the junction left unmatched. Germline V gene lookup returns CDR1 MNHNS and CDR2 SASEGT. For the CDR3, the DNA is TGTGCCAGCAGCCGGGACAGGGGAGGACAGCCCCAGCATTTT. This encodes CASSRDRGGQPQHF.

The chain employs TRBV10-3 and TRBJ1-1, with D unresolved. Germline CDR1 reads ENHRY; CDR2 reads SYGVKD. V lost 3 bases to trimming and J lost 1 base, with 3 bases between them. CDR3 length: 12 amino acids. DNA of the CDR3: TGTGCCATCAGTGACGGGAACACTGAAGCTTTCTTT. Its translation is CAISDGNTEAFF.

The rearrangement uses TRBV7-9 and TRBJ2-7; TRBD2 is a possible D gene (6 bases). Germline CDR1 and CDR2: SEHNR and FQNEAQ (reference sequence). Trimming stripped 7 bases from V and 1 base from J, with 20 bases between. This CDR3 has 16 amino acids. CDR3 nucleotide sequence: TGTGCCAGCACTACGACGTGGGAGGAGGGTTCCTACGAGCAGTACTTC. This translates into CASTTTWEEGSYEQYF.

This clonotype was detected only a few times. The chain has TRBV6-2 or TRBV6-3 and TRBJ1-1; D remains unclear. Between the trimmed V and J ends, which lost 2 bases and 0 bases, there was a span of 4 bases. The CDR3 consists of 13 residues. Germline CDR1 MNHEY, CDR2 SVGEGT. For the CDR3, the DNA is TGTGCCAGCAGTTACACAGTGAACACTGAAGCTTTCTTT. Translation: CASSYTVNTEAFF.

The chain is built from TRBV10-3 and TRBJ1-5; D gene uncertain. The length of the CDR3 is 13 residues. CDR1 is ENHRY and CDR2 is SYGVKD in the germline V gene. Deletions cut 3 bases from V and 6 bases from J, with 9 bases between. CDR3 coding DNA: TGTGCCATCAGTGATGGGGTACTTCAGCCCCAGCATTTT. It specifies CAISDGVLQPQHF.

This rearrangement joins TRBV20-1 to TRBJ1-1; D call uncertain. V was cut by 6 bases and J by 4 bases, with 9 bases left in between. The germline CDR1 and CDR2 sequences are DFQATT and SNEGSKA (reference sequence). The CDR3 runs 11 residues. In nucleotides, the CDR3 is TGCAGTGCCCGGCAGCGCACTGAAGCTTTCTTT. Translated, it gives CSARQRTEAFF.

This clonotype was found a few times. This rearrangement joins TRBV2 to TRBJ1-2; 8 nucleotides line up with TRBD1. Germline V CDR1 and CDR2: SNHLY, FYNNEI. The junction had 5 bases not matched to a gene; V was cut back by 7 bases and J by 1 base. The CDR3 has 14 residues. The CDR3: CASTPDRGNYGYTF. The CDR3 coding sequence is TGTGCCAGCACTCCCGACAGGGGTAACTATGGCTACACCTTC.

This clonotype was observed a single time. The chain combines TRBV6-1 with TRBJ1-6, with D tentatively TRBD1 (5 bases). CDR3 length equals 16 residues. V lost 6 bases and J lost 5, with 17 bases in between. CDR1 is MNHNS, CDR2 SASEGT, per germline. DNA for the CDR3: TGTGCCAGCAGCCAACAGGAAGGAGTCCATAATTCACCCCTCCACTTT. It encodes CASSQQEGVHNSPLHF.

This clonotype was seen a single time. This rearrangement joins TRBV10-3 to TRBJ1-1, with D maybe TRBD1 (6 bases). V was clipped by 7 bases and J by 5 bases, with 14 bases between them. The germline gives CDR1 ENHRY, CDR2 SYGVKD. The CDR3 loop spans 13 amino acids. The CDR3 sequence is CAINAAGATEAFF. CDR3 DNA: TGTGCCATCAACGCGGCGGGGGCGACTGAAGCTTTCTTT.